This T cell receptor beta chain is drawn from a study of T-cell memory formation after mild COVID-19. TCRdb passed the 5' RACE reads through MiXCR, listing each CDR3 protein once. This sample yields roughly 350,000 distinct CDR3 sequences, of which 28% are seen a single time; approximately 12% belongs to the top ten. V lost 5 bases and J lost 3, with 8 bases in between. CDR3 length: 13 residues. Germline CDR1 reads SGHTA; CDR2 reads FQGNSA. The TCR comes from an adult woman who had mild COVID-19 (a few samples of this study predate the infection). Cell type and time point are not known. Sequenced material: PBMCs or a T cell subset sorted from them (not recorded which). The rearrangement links TRBV7-2 to TRBJ2-1, with D maybe TRBD2 (6 bases). Here the CDR3 reads CASSREFYNEQFF. CDR3 bases: TGTGCCAGCAGCCGGGAGTTCTACAATGAGCAGTTCTTC.